The 5 T cell receptor beta chains below were found in one sample sequenced in a study of blood T cells in healthy people across ages. Primed by a sample-barcoded 5' primer and a J-beta primer mix, a second PCR proceeded for roughly 6 to 12 cycles. TCRdb reanalysed the 5' RACE reads using MiXCR and keeps one entry per CDR3 protein. The sample lists approximately 1,100,000 distinct CDR3 sequences; 40% to 55% were seen once. The sequencing input was blood. Source of these receptors: a woman aged 60-70 years in good health.

The chain has TRBV6-5 and TRBJ2-3; 11 bases match TRBD2. Trimming at V came to 2 bases and at J to 3 bases, leaving 4 bases not matched to a gene. CDR1 MNHEY and CDR2 SVGAGI come from the germline V gene. The CDR3 runs to 16 residues. In DNA, the CDR3 is TGTGCCAGCAGTTACGCCCTAGCGGGAGGTACAGATACGCAGTATTTT. Amino acid sequence: CASSYALAGGTDTQYF.

The CDR3 reads CASSLSSGYNQPQHF. The CDR3 DNA sequence: TGTGCCAGCAGCTTATCTTCAGGGTACAATCAGCCCCAGCATTTT. This chain uses TRBV7-9 with TRBJ1-5, with D perhaps TRBD1 (5 bases). There are 15 residues in the CDR3. V was cut by 2 bases and J by 3 bases, with 11 bases left in between. Per germline, CDR1 SEHNR and CDR2 FQNEAQ (reference sequence).

The rearrangement uses TRBV5-1 and TRBJ1-2; D gene unclear. V was trimmed by 0 bases and J by 5 bases, leaving 17 bases between them. The CDR3 is 16 amino acids. The germline gives CDR1 SGHRS, CDR2 YFSETQ. The CDR3: CASSLAGQAPPYGYTF. The CDR3 DNA is TGCGCCAGCAGCTTGGCCGGGCAGGCGCCACCTTATGGCTACACCTTC.

J is TRBJ2-2 and V is TRBV5-1; D ambiguous. Germline lookup yields CDR1 SGHRS and CDR2 YFSETQ. The CDR3 has 14 amino acids. The germline V and J ends were trimmed by 0 bases and 6 bases, with 9 bases remaining between them. DNA for the CDR3: TGCGCCAGCAGCTTGGCAGACCTATCCGGGGAGCTGTTTTTT. As protein: CASSLADLSGELFF.

This chain links TRBV30 with TRBJ1-6, with D possibly TRBD1 on 5 matching bases. This CDR3 comprises 14 residues. Germline CDR1 GTSNPN, CDR2 SVGIG (reference sequence). The V and J ends lost 5 bases and 0 bases respectively, with 8 bases between them. DNA for the CDR3: TGTGCCTGGTGGGGGAGCTCCTATAATTCACCCCTCCACTTT. Its protein is CAWWGSSYNSPLHF.